This T cell receptor (beta chain) stems from a study of cytomegalovirus exposure and HLA in healthy donors. Whole-study context: Among the 350 to 500 donors who were genotyped, about 84% fell in the genetic ancestry cluster that is associated with self-reported Caucasian donors.

To note about this clone: No antigen is known for it.

The study's findings and limits: Follow-up analysis found HLA locus-dependent TCR association rates, highest for DRB1 and lowest for HLA-C. The study labeled about 160 TCR beta chains cytomegalovirus-associated.

CDR3 length: 15 residues. The V and J ends lost 1 base and 3 bases, in that order; junction bases with no gene match: 3. Germline V gives CDR1 SGDLS, CDR2 YYNGEE. Both 60 Vbeta primers and 13 Jbeta primers went into the PCR. Authors' analysis steps: In a later analysis, around 11 million of tens of millions of unique beta chains occurred in at least two donors. Some clones are missing from TCRdb's copy, which holds only in-frame ones; the method was immunoSEQ multiplex PCR. V, J and clone size reflect that table, while D and trimming were determined from the DNA. The ten top clones account for approximately 15%, within a sample of roughly 100,000 clones.

V usage is TRBV9 and J usage is TRBJ2-2; 7 bases fit TRBD1. The source material was PBMCs. The source of this sequence is a man aged 50 or older in good health and CMV-seropositive. CDR3 DNA: TGTGCCAGCAGCGTATCAGACAGGGACACCGGGGAGCTGTTTTTT. It codes for CASSVSDRDTGELFF.